This TCR beta chain was identified in a study of early T cells in non-severe SARS-CoV-2 infection. Study-level background: From unsorted whole blood, bulk RNA was sequenced, and the chains remained unpaired. Study observations and caveats: The matching step, a VDJdb search, favored anti-spike CD8 responses and missed private and CD4 specificities.

TCRdb reprocessed the 5' RACE reads with MiXCR, giving one entry per CDR3 protein. Of some 50,000 distinct CDR3 sequences listed, more than 9% are singletons. Germline-derived CDR1 and CDR2 are DFQATT and SNEGSKA (reference sequence). The V gene end was trimmed by 5 bases and the J gene end by 6 bases; junction bases not matched to a gene: 6. The CDR3 totals 12 residues. This clonotype was seen only a few times. Its antigen remains unidentified. The specimen was whole blood. The clonotype was recovered from an adult who was a healthcare worker with PCR-confirmed SARS-CoV-2 infection or an uninfected control (not recorded which). The chain joins TRBV20-1 to TRBJ2-7; 8 bases match TRBD1. The CDR3 sequence is CSAPRQGIEQYF. The CDR3, as DNA: TGCAGTGCTCCCCGACAGGGGATCGAGCAGTACTTC.